Included here is one T cell receptor beta chain sequence, with context. Patients were ruled out by autoimmune disease history or systemic immunosuppression. This entry is derived from a study of OX40 agonist ivuxolimab in advanced cancers. About the research overall: Patients with hepatocellular carcinoma, melanoma, renal cell or head and neck cancer made up the dose-escalation patients.

The germline CDR1 and CDR2 sequences are SGHVS and FNYEAQ. The V end lost 1 base, the J end lost 1 base, and 10 bases lay between the germline ends. The CDR3 runs to 15 residues. Sequencing used immunoSEQ multiplex PCR; TCRdb keeps in-frame clones, though not all of them. The table shows roughly 71,000 clones, with roughly nine tenths occurring only once. The rearrangement uses TRBV7-6 and TRBJ2-5, with D perhaps TRBD1 (5 bases). This sample comprised CD4+ or CD8+ T cells sorted from blood, obtained in a trial of the OX40 agonist ivuxolimab. The clonotype was recovered from an adult with an advanced solid tumor such as melanoma, head and neck, liver or kidney cancer. The CDR3 reads CASSLETDIQETQYF. In nucleotides, the CDR3 is TGTGCCAGCAGCTTAGAGACAGATATCCAAGAGACCCAGTACTTC.